The clone carrying this T cell receptor (beta chain) came up a few times. What it binds is not known. This sample stems from a study of blood T cells in healthy people across ages. At the level of the study: In model experiments, template switching was able to capture about one barcoded beta molecule for every two T cells that were present.

Germline CDR1 MNHEY, CDR2 SMNVEV (reference sequence). V was pared by 1 base and J by 5 bases, with 12 bases between. The CDR3 contains 14 residues. Combining a sample-barcoded 5' primer with a J-beta primer mix, a second PCR ran for 7 to 11 cycles. TCRdb fed the 5' RACE reads into MiXCR, producing one record per CDR3 protein. The table lists roughly 1.4 million distinct CDR3 sequences, 59% of them singletons. Study results and limitations: Strong correlation existed between TCR beta diversity and naive T cell percentage.

This chain connects TRBV27 to TRBJ2-7; the D is unclear. This clonotype was obtained from a man between 18 and 29 years old in good health. Sequencing input: blood. The CDR3 here is CASSLLGRPHEQYF. The CDR3 DNA reads TGTGCCAGCAGTTTATTGGGCAGACCCCACGAGCAGTACTTC.